This passage covers 6 T cell receptor beta chains from one sample sequenced in a study of blood T cell repertoires in COVID-19. The repertoire was sequenced with immunoSEQ multiplex PCR; TCRdb's copy has only in-frame clones and lacks some. The data hold about 70,000 clones, with roughly nine tenths observed a single time. Material: peripheral blood. These receptors were obtained from a man aged 65 to 85 with active COVID-19.

The V gene is TRBV7-8, the J gene TRBJ2-5; TRBD2 aligns across 9 bases. CDR1 SGHVS and CDR2 FQNEAQ come from the germline V gene. The CDR3 covers 15 residues. V lost 1 base to trimming and J lost 7 bases; unmatched junction nucleotides: 7. The CDR3 loop is CASSLGLAGPGTQYF. As DNA, the CDR3 is TGTGCCAGCAGCTTAGGGCTAGCGGGGCCAGGGACCCAGTACTTC.

J is TRBJ2-5 and V is TRBV27; possible D gene TRBD2, 6 bases. V gave up 0 bases and J gave up 1 base, with 12 bases separating them. Germline CDR1 is MNHEY and CDR2 is SMNVEV (reference sequence). CDR3 length: 16 residues. The CDR3 reads CASSLSGGAVQETQYF. The DNA for the CDR3 is TGTGCCAGCAGTTTATCGGGGGGAGCGGTCCAAGAGACCCAGTACTTC.

This chain joins TRBV9 and TRBJ2-1; 8 bases line up with TRBD2. This CDR3 contains 14 residues. J gave up 3 bases and V 3 bases, and 2 bases lay outside the gene matches. Germline V gives CDR1 SGDLS, CDR2 YYNGEE. CDR3 protein: CASSGGTSYNEQFF. Written as DNA, the CDR3 is TGTGCCAGCAGCGGGGGGACTAGCTACAATGAGCAGTTCTTC.

The chain links TRBV19 to TRBJ2-2, with D possibly matching TRBD2 (7 bases). Germline V gives CDR1 LNHDA, CDR2 SQIVND (reference sequence). The CDR3 extends over 14 amino acids. The V gene lost 8 bases and the J gene lost 6 bases, with 16 bases spanning the gap. CDR3 coding DNA: TGTGCCAGTCGGGAATGGGGGGGCCCCGGGGAGCTGTTTTTT. Protein: CASREWGGPGELFF.

The J gene is TRBJ2-2, the V gene TRBV5-1; D possibly corresponds to TRBD2 (5 bases). With 0 bases removed from V and 3 bases from J, the gap between germline ends came to 12 bases. The CDR3 is 16 amino acids. From germline, CDR1 is SGHRS and CDR2 YFSETQ. This chain's CDR3 is CASSLVVAGDTGELFF. CDR3 coding DNA: TGCGCCAGCAGCTTGGTGGTTGCGGGTGACACCGGGGAGCTGTTTTTT.

The rearrangement links TRBV7-3 to TRBJ1-3, with D tentatively TRBD1 (5 bases). The CDR3 runs to 13 residues. Looked up from germline, CDR1 is SGHTA and CDR2 is FQGTGA. The V gene lost 8 bases and the J gene lost 0 bases, with 8 bases spanning the gap. This CDR3 is CASQGISGNTIYF. The CDR3 DNA is TGTGCCAGCCAGGGCATCTCTGGAAACACCATATATTTT.